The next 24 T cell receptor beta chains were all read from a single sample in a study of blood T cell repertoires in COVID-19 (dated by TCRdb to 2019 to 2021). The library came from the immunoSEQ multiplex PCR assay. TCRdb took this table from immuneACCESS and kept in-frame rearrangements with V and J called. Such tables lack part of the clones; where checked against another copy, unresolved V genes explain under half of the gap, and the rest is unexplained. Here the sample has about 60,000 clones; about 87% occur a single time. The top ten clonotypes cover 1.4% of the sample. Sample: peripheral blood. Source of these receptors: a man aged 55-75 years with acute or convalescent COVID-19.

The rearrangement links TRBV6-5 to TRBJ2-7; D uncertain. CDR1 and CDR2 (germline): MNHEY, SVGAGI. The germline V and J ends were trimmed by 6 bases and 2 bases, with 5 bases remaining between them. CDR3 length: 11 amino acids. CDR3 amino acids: CASRQTYEQYF. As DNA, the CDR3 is TGTGCCAGCAGACAGACCTACGAGCAGTACTTC.

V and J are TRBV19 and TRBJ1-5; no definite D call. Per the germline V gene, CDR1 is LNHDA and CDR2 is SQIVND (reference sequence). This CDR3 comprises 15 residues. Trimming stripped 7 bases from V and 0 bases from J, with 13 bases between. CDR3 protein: CASKSAADSNQPQHF. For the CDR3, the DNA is TGTGCCAGTAAGTCGGCAGCGGATAGCAATCAGCCCCAGCATTTT.

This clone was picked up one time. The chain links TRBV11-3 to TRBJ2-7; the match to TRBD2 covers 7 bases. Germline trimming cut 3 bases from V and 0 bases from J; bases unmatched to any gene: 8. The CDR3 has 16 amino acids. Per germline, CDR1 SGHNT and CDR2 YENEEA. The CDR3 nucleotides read TGTGCCAGCAGCTTTTTGGCTAGCGGAAGCTCCTACGAGCAGTACTTC. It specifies CASSFLASGSSYEQYF. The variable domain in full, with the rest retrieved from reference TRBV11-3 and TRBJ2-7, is EAGVVQSPRYKIIEKKQPVAFWCNPISGHNTLYWYLQNLGQGPELLIRYENEEAVDDSQLPKDRFSAERLKGVDSTLKIQPAELGDSAVYLCASSFLASGSSYEQYFGPGTRLTVT.

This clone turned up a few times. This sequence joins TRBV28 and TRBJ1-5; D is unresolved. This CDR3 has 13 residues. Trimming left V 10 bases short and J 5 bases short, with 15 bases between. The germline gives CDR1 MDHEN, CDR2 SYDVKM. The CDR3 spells CATLREGDQPQHF. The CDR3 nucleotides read TGTGCCACTCTCCGGGAGGGCGATCAGCCCCAGCATTTT. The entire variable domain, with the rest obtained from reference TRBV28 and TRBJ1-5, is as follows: DVKVTQSSRYLVKRTGEKVFLECVQDMDHENMFWYRQDPGLGLRLIYFSYDVKMKEKGDIPEGYSVSREKKERFSLILESASTNQTSMYLCATLREGDQPQHFGDGTRLSIL.

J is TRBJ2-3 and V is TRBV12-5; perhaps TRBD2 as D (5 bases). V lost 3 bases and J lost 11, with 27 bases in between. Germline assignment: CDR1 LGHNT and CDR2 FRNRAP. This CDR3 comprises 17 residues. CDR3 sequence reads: CASGFAKEGVGGQGQYF. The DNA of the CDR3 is TGTGCTAGTGGTTTTGCAAAAGAGGGTGTGGGTGGCCAAGGGCAGTATTTT.

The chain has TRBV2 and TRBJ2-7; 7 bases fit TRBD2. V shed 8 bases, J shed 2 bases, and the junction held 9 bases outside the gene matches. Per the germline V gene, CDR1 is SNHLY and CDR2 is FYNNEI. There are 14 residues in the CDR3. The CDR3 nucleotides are TGTGCCAGCCTCCCGGGTAGCGGGCCCTACGAGCAGTACTTC. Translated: CASLPGSGPYEQYF. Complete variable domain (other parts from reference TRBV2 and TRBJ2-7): EPEVTQTPSHQVTQMGQEVILRCVPISNHLYFYWYRQILGQKVEFLVSFYNNEISEKSEIFDDQFSVERPDGSNFTLKIRSTKLEDSAMYFCASLPGSGPYEQYFGPGTRLTVT.

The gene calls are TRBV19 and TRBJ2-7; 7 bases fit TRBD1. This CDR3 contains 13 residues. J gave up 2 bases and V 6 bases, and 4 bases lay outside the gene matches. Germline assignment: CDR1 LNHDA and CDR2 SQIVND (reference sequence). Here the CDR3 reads CASRAQGAYEQYF. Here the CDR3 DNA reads TGTGCCAGTAGGGCTCAGGGGGCCTACGAGCAGTACTTC.

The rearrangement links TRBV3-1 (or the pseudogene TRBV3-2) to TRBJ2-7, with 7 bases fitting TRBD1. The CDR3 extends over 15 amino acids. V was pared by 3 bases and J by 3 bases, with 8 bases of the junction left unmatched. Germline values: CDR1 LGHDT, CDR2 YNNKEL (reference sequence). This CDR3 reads CASSQADRERYEQYF. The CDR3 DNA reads TGTGCCAGCAGCCAGGCCGACAGGGAACGCTACGAGCAGTACTTC.

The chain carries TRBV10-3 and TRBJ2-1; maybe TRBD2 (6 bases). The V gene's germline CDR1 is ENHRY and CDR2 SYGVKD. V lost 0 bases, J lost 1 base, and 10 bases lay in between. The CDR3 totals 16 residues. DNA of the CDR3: TGTGCCATCAGTGAGTCATCACGGGGGTCCTACAATGAGCAGTTCTTC. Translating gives CAISESSRGSYNEQFF.

The CDR3 bases are TGTGCCAGCTGGCAGATATACACCGGGGAGCTGTTTTTT. Translated: CASWQIYTGELFF. The V call is TRBV2, the J call TRBJ2-2; D is ambiguous. Between the trimmed V and J ends, which lost 8 bases and 3 bases, there was a span of 10 bases. This CDR3 has 13 residues. Germline V gives CDR1 SNHLY, CDR2 FYNNEI.

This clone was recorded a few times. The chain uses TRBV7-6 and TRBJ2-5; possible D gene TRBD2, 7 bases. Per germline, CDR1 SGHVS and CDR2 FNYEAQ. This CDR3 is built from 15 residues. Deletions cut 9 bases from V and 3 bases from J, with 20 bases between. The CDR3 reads CASLARGGREETQYF. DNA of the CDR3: TGTGCCAGTTTGGCGAGGGGGGGGAGGGAAGAGACCCAGTACTTC.

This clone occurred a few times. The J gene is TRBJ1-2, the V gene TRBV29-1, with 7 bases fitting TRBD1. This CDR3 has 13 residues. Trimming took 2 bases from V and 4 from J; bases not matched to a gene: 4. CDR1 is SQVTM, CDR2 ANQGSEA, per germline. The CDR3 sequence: CSVEWGQRYGYTF. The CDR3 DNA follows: TGCAGCGTTGAATGGGGACAGCGCTATGGCTACACCTTC.

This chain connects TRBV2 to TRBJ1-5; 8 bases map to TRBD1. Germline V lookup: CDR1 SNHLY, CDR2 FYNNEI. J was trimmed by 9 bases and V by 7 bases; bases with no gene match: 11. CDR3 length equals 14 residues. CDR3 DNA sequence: TGTGCCAGCACCACTGACAGGGGAGATCGGCCCCAGCATTTT. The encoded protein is CASTTDRGDRPQHF.

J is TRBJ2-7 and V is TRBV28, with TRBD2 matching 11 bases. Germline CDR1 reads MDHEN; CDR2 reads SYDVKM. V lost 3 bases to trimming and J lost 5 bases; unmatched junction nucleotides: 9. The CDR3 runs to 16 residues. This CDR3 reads CASSLLAGGTTNEQYF. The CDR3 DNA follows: TGTGCCAGCAGTTTGCTAGCGGGAGGAACCACTAACGAGCAGTACTTC.

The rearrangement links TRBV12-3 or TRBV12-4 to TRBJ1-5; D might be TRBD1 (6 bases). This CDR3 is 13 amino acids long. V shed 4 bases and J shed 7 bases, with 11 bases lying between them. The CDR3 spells CASSYNRDQPQHF. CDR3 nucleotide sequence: TGTGCCAGCAGTTATAACAGGGACCAGCCCCAGCATTTT.

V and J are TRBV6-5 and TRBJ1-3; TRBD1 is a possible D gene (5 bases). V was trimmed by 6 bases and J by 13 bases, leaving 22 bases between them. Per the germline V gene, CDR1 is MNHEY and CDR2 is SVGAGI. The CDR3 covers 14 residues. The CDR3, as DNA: TGTGCCAGCAGGACCCCGCGGGGAAGGGGTCAAATATATTTT. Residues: CASRTPRGRGQIYF.

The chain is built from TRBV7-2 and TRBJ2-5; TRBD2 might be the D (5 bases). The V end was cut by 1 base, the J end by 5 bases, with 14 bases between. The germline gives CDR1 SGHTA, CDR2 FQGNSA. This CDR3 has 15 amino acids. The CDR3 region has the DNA TGTGCCAGCAGCTTAGAGGGAGTATCTTTTGAGACCCAGTACTTC. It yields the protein CASSLEGVSFETQYF.

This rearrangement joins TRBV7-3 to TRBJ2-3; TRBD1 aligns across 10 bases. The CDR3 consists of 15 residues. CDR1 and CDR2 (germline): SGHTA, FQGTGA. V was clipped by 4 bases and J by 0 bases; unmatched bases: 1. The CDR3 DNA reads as TGTGCCAGCAGCTGGACAGGGGGGAGCACAGATACGCAGTATTTT. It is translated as CASSWTGGSTDTQYF.

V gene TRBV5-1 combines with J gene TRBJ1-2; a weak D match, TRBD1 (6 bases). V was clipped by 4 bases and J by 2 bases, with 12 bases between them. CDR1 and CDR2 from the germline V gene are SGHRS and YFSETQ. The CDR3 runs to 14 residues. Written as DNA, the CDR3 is TGCGCCAGCAGCCCGACGGGGGGCAACTATGGCTACACCTTC. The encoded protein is CASSPTGGNYGYTF.

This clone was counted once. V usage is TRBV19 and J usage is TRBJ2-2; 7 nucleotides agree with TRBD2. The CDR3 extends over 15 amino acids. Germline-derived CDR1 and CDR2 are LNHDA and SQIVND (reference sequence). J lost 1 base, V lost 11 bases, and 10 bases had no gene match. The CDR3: CASGGPGWNTGELFF. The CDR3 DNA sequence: TGTGCCTCGGGAGGCCCAGGGTGGAACACCGGGGAGCTGTTTTTT.

In DNA form, the CDR3 reads TGTGCCAGAAGCCTTTCGGACAGTTTGACATCTGGGGCCAACGTCCTGACTTTC. Translating it yields CARSLSDSLTSGANVLTF. The J gene is TRBJ2-6, the V gene TRBV5-3; perhaps TRBD1 as D (6 bases). TRBV5-3 carries the ORF label, with uncertain function. The CDR3 is 18 amino acids. With 4 bases removed from V and 1 base from J, the gap between germline ends came to 18 bases.

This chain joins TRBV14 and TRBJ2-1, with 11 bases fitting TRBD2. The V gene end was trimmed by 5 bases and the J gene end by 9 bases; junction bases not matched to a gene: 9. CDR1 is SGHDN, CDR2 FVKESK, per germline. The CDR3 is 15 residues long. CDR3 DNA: TGTGCCAGCAGCTATAGCGGGAGGGCCCGTCCTGAGCAGTTCTTC. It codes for CASSYSGRARPEQFF.

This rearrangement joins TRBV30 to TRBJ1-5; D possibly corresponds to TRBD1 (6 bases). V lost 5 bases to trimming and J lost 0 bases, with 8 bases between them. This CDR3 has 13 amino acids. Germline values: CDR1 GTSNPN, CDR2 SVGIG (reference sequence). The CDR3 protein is CAWGTNSNQPQHF. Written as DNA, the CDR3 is TGTGCCTGGGGGACAAATAGCAATCAGCCCCAGCATTTT.

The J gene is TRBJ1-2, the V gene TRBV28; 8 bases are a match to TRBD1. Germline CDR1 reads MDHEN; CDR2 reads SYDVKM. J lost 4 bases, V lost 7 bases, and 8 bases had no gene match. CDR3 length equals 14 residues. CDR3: CASIVTGGTYGYTF. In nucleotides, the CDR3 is TGTGCCAGCATCGTAACAGGGGGTACCTATGGCTACACCTTC.